These T cell receptor beta chains were read from a single sample in a study of cytotoxic CD8 clonotypes in ibrutinib-treated CLL. Here immunoSEQ multiplex PCR was the method, and the copy in TCRdb shows in-frame clones only, minus some. Among about 130,000 clones, 80% to 90% were seen once, and the ten largest hold about 1.9%. The sequenced sample was PBMCs, obtained after 24 months of ibrutinib treatment. These receptors originate from a human donor with chronic lymphocytic leukemia. Each CDR3 is given with its conserved first and last residue. The D gene is left open where the match is weak. Clone size appears in some rows only: once, few, many, or a class for an expanded clone.

d_call	v_call	cdr3_length	j_call	clone_size	cdr3_aa	cdr3_nt
.	TRBV15	16	TRBJ1-5	.	CATSRVPVGSNQPQHF	TGTGCCACCAGCAGAGTTCCGGTGGGTAGCAATCAGCCCCAGCATTTT
.	TRBV5-4	13	TRBJ2-7	.	CASSLQGTYEQYF	TGTGCCAGCAGCTTACAGGGAACCTACGAGCAGTACTTC
.	TRBV5-5	14	TRBJ2-3	.	CASSFQPGTDTQYF	TGTGCCAGCAGCTTTCAGCCTGGCACAGATACGCAGTATTTT
.	TRBV19	13	TRBJ2-3	once	CASRPRLTDTQYF	TGTGCCAGTAGGCCCAGGCTCACAGATACGCAGTATTTT
.	TRBV5-1	11	TRBJ1-1	.	CASSFGTEAFF	TGCGCCAGCAGCTTTGGGACTGAAGCTTTCTTT
.	TRBV29-1	12	TRBJ2-7	once	CSVVTVAYEQYF	TGCAGCGTTGTGACAGTAGCGTACGAGCAGTACTTC
.	TRBV27	17	TRBJ2-1	.	CASVQGVGAGGSNEQFF	TGTGCCAGCGTACAGGGGGTAGGAGCGGGAGGCTCCAATGAGCAGTTCTTC
.	TRBV7-3	16	TRBJ2-5	.	CASSLKGDPSWETQYF	TGTGCCAGCAGCTTAAAAGGGGACCCCTCCTGGGAGACCCAGTACTTC
.	TRBV28	16	TRBJ1-2	.	CASSSWTGSMRDGYTF	TGTGCCAGCAGTTCATGGACGGGGTCGATGCGAGATGGCTACACCTTC
.	TRBV5-6	13	TRBJ1-2	many	CASSSGQYYGYTF	TGTGCCAGCAGCTCCGGACAGTACTATGGCTACACCTTC
TRBD1	TRBV15	15	TRBJ2-7	.	CATRSTGGSSYEQYF	TGTGCCACCAGGAGTACAGGGGGTAGCTCCTACGAGCAGTACTTC
.	TRBV4-1	16	TRBJ1-4	.	CASSQVQGRRNEKLFF	TGCGCCAGCAGCCAGGTCCAGGGACGCCGGAATGAAAAACTGTTTTTT
.	TRBV27	15	TRBJ2-7	.	CASSLPGLILREQYF	TGTGCCAGCAGTTTACCGGGACTGATCCTTAGGGAGCAGTACTTC
.	TRBV2	12	TRBJ1-1	.	CASSAGARESFF	TGTGCCAGCAGTGCCGGGGCCCGGGAGTCTTTCTTT
TRBD1	TRBV27	13	TRBJ1-4	.	CAAGDRFNEKLFF	TGTGCCGCGGGGGACAGATTTAATGAAAAACTGTTTTTT
.	TRBV5-6	13	TRBJ1-2	few	CASSDVGGNGYTF	TGTGCCAGCAGCGACGTGGGCGGAAATGGCTACACCTTC
.	TRBV28	16	TRBJ2-1	.	CASSIIVGVGYNEQFF	TGTGCCAGCAGTATTATAGTAGGGGTAGGATACAATGAGCAGTTCTTC
.	TRBV4-3	13	TRBJ1-3	.	CASSQDFLGTIYF	TGCGCCAGCAGCCAAGATTTCCTGGGCACCATATATTTT
TRBD1	TRBV7-3	14	TRBJ1-2	.	CASSPSGTGAGYTF	TGTGCCAGCAGCCCATCCGGGACAGGGGCTGGCTACACCTTC
TRBD1	TRBV7-8	14	TRBJ1-2	.	CASSRDRGNYGYTF	TGTGCCAGCAGCCGCGACAGGGGTAACTATGGCTACACCTTC
.	TRBV7-8	14	TRBJ1-2	.	CASSTRNFQDGYTF	TGTGCCAGCAGCACCCGGAACTTTCAAGATGGCTACACCTTC
.	TRBV14	14	TRBJ2-5	.	CASSQEVGQETQYF	TGTGCCAGCAGCCAAGAAGTAGGACAAGAGACCCAGTACTTC
TRBD2	TRBV9	17	TRBJ2-3	.	CASSVSLRTSGTDTQYF	TGTGCCAGCAGCGTATCCTTGAGGACTAGCGGTACAGATACGCAGTATTTT
.	TRBV7-2	15	TRBJ1-6	.	CASRPPSSYNSPLHF	TGTGCCAGCAGACCGCCCAGCTCCTATAATTCACCCCTCCACTTT
.	TRBV9	14	TRBJ1-1	.	CASSSRVKNTEAFF	TGTGCCAGCAGCTCGAGGGTTAAGAACACTGAAGCTTTCTTT
TRBD2	TRBV2	14	TRBJ2-3	once	CASQLAGSTDTQYF	TGTGCCAGTCAACTAGCGGGTAGCACAGATACGCAGTATTTT
.	TRBV4-2	16	TRBJ1-6	.	CASSQDPTPDNSPLHF	TGTGCCAGCAGCCAAGACCCCACCCCCGATAATTCACCCCTCCACTTT
TRBD2	TRBV5-6	14	TRBJ2-1	.	CASSLAGAYNEQFF	TGTGCCAGCAGTTTAGCGGGAGCGTACAATGAGCAGTTCTTC
.	TRBV28	16	TRBJ1-3	.	CASSVLDSLSGNTIYF	TGTGCCAGCAGTGTCCTTGACAGTCTCTCTGGAAACACCATATATTTT
.	TRBV7-9	16	TRBJ2-3	many	CASSFKQGGRTDTQYF	TGTGCCAGCAGCTTTAAGCAGGGGGGAAGAACAGATACGCAGTATTTT
TRBD1	TRBV7-2	18	TRBJ1-3	.	CASSLEGQGPFSGNTIYF	TGTGCCAGCAGCTTAGAGGGACAGGGGCCATTCTCTGGAAACACCATATATTTT
TRBD2	TRBV27	16	TRBJ2-5	.	CASRFFSGGAVETQYF	TGTGCCAGCAGATTCTTTAGCGGGGGGGCGGTTGAGACCCAGTACTTC
.	TRBV5-8	15	TRBJ1-2	.	CASSKGTTTNYGYTF	TGTGCCAGCAGCAAGGGGACAACTACTAACTATGGCTACACCTTC
TRBD2	TRBV4-3	19	TRBJ2-3	.	CASSQDRIGASGGRNTQYF	TGCGCCAGCAGCCAAGATCGTATCGGGGCTAGCGGGGGGCGGAATACGCAGTATTTT
.	TRBV18	16	TRBJ1-1	.	CASSPSGSWRNTEAFF	TGTGCCAGCTCACCAAGTGGGAGCTGGCGGAACACTGAAGCTTTCTTT